This TCR beta chain was retrieved from a study of T cell repertoires in cytomegalovirus infection. Study background: Both CMV infection and a matching HLA type were indicated by public TCR beta signatures.

This clonotype was seen only a few times. The CDR3 loop spans 15 amino acids. CDR1 is DFQATT and CDR2 is SNEGSKA in the germline V gene (reference sequence). With V trimmed by 7 bases and J by 1 base, 12 bases remained unmatched. A single record per CDR3 protein comes from TCRdb applying MiXCR to the reads. The profile shows fewer than 400,000 distinct CDR3 sequences, over 15% of them singletons. The sequence was collected from a human donor in good health (CMV status not recorded). Some clones in this sample may be carry-over from other donors' samples. The chain uses TRBV20-1 and TRBJ1-2; 7 nucleotides align to TRBD1. Sequenced material: PBMCs. This CDR3 is CSVLDRDGYNYGYTF. The CDR3 DNA is TGCAGTGTTTTAGACAGGGATGGGTATAACTATGGCTACACCTTC.